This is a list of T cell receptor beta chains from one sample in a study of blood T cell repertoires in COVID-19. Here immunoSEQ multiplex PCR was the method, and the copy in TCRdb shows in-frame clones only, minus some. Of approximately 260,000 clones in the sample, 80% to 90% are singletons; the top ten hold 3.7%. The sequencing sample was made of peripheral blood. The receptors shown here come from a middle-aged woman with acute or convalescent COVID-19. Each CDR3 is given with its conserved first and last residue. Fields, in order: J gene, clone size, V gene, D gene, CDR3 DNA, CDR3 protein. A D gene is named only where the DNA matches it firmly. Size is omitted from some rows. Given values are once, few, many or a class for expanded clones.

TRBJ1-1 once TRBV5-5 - TGTGCCAGCACCCTACAGGGCGGAACTGAAGCTTTCTTT CASTLQGGTEAFF
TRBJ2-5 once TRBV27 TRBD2 TGTGCCAGCAGTTCTCAGCGAGCGGGGACCCAAGAGACCCAGTACTTC CASSSQRAGTQETQYF
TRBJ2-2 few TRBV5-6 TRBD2 TGTGCCAGCAGCCCGGGACTAGCGGGGAACACCGGGGAGCTGTTTTTT CASSPGLAGNTGELFF
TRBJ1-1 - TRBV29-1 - TGCAGCGTTGAGGCGTCAGGGTTGAACACTGAAGCTTTCTTT CSVEASGLNTEAFF
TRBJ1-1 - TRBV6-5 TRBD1 TGTGCCAGCACCAAGACAGGGGAAGCTTTCTTT CASTKTGEAFF
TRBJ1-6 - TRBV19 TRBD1 TGTGCCAGTGTGCAGACAGGGCTCTCCTATAATTCACCCCTCCACTTT CASVQTGLSYNSPLHF
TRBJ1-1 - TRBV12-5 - TGTGCTAGCGAGGCCGGCAGGGCCACTGAAGCTTTCTTT CASEAGRATEAFF
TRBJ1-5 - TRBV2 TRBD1 TGTGCCAGCAGTGTAGGGGGCCAGAATCAGCCCCAGCATTTT CASSVGGQNQPQHF
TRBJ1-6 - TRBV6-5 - TGTGCCAGCAATCCAGGGTTCAATTCACCCCTCCACTTT CASNPGFNSPLHF
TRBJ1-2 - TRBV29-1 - TGCAGCGTTGACGGGAGTGGCTACACCTTC CSVDGSGYTF
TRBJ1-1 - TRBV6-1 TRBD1 TGTGCCAGCAGTGAAGCTATGGGACAGGGTAGGACTGAAGCTTTCTTT CASSEAMGQGRTEAFF
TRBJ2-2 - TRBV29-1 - TGCAGCGTCAATGATCAGGGGACCGGGGAGCTGTTTTTT CSVNDQGTGELFF
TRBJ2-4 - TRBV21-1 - TGTGCCAGCAGCAATGTAAGGGGGCCAGTAAACATTCAGTACTTC CASSNVRGPVNIQYF
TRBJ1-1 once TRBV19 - TGTGCCAGTAGTATCGGATGGGCAACTGAAGCTTTCTTT CASSIGWATEAFF
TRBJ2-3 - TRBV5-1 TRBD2 TGCGCCAGCAGCTTGGGAGGTAGCGGGGGGCACACAGATACGCAGTATTTT CASSLGGSGGHTDTQYF
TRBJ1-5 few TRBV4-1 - TGCGCCAGCAGCCAACTCCCTCCCCCAGGGGCCCAGCCCCAGCATTTT CASSQLPPPGAQPQHF
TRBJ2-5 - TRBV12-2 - TGTGCAAGTCGCTTACTCGGGGGGTTAGAGACCCAGTACTTC CASRLLGGLETQYF
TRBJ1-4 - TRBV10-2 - TGCGCCAGCAGTGAGCCCCGGGAGGGTACGAGTGGTGAAAAACTGTTTTTT CASSEPREGTSGEKLFF
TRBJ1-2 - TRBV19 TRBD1 TGTGCCAGTAGACCCGGGACAGGGAGAAACTATGGCTACACCTTC CASRPGTGRNYGYTF
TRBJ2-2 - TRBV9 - TGTGCCAGCACCTGGGGGGGACAGGCGACTACCGGGGAGCTGTTTTTT CASTWGGQATTGELFF
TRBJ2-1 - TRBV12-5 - TGTGCTAGTGGTTTGGTACTCACTGAGCAGTTCTTC CASGLVLTEQFF
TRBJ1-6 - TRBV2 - TGTGCCAGCGGTCGGACAGACCTTTATAATTCACCCCTCCACTTT CASGRTDLYNSPLHF
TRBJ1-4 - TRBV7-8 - TGTGCCAGCCCTGCCCCCGGGGAGTTGGAGGAAAAACTGTTTTTT CASPAPGELEEKLFF
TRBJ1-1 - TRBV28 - TGTGCCAGCAGTTCCGGACAGACTAATGAAGCTTTCTTT CASSSGQTNEAFF
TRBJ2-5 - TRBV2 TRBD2 TGTGCCAGCAGTGAGTTTTTTAGCGGGGGGGCCGGAGAGACCCAGTACTTC CASSEFFSGGAGETQYF
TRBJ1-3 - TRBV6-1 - TGTGCCAGCAGTGACATCCCGATGACAGGATTCTCTGGAAACACCATATATTTT CASSDIPMTGFSGNTIYF
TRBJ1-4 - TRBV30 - TGTGCCTTAACAGGTGGAAGCCGAAAACTGTTTTTT CALTGGSRKLFF
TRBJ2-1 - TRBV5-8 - TGTGCCAGCAGCTTGGGAGGAATAACTCGCGATGAGCAGTTCTTC CASSLGGITRDEQFF
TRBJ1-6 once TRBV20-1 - TGCAGTGCCGTTAATTCACCCCTCCACTTT CSAVNSPLHF
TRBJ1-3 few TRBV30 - TGTGCCTGGAATCAGGGGAGGGCTGGAAACACCATATATTTT CAWNQGRAGNTIYF
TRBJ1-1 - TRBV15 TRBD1 TGTGCCACCAGCAGAGACCCGACAGGGCCCGGGGCTTTCTTT CATSRDPTGPGAFF
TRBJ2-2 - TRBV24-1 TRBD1 TGTGCCACCAGTTCAGGGGGCTTGAACACCGGGGAGCTGTTTTTT CATSSGGLNTGELFF
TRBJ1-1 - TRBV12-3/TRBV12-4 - TGTGCCAGCAGTTTTGAAAGAGGCACTGAAGCTTTCTTT CASSFERGTEAFF
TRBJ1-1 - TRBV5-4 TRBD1 TGTGCCAGCAGCTCCCCAAAGGGAGGGACAGGGAACACTGAAGCTTTCTTT CASSSPKGGTGNTEAFF
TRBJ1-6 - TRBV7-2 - TGTGCCAGCAGCTTAGTAATTGGCAGGGGAAATTCACCCCTCCACTTT CASSLVIGRGNSPLHF
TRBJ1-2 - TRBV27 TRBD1 TGTGCCAGCAGTCGCCTCCGGGACAGGGCCCGGACTAGAAGCCCCCGCACCTATGGCTACACCTTC CASSRLRDRARTRSPRTYGYTF
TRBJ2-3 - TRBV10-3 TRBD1 TGTGCCACCCAGACAGGGGCGTCTCACACAGATACGCAGTATTTT CATQTGASHTDTQYF
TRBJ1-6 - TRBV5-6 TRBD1 TGTGCCAGTCGACGGGACAGGGGAGTCTATAATTCACCCCTCCACTTT CASRRDRGVYNSPLHF
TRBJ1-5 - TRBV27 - TGTGCCAGCAGTTCGACACAGGGTATGGACAATCAGCCCCAGCATTTT CASSSTQGMDNQPQHF
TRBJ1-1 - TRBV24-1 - TGTGCCACCAGTGTGGAGGCTGGAGCTTTCTTT CATSVEAGAFF
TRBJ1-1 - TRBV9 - TGTGCCAGCAGCGTAGTCAGACAGACGAACACTGAAGCTTTCTTT CASSVVRQTNTEAFF
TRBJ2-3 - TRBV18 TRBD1 TGTGCCAGCTCACCTCCCGGGACAGGGATATCAGATACGCAGTATTTT CASSPPGTGISDTQYF
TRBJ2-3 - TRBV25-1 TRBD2 TGTGCCAGCAGTGAATATGTAACGGGGGGGTCAGATACGCAGTATTTT CASSEYVTGGSDTQYF
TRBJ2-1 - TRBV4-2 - TGTGCCAGCAGCCAAGATGAGCGGGCGCTTTACAATGAGCAGTTCTTC CASSQDERALYNEQFF
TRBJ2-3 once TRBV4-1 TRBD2 TGCGCCAGCAGCCCTGGACTAGCAGATACGCAGTATTTT CASSPGLADTQYF
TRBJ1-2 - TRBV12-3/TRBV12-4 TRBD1 TGTGCCAGCAGGGAGACAGGGGGGAATGGCTACACCTTC CASRETGGNGYTF
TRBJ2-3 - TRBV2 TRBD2 TGTGCCAGCAGTGGACTAGCGGGGGGCACAGATACGCAGTATTTT CASSGLAGGTDTQYF
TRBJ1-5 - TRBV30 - TGTGCCTGGAGCCAGGGCGGCAATCAGCCCCAGCATTTT CAWSQGGNQPQHF